This is a list of T cell receptor beta chains from one sample in a study of CD8 T cells in ankylosing spondylitis. TCRdb recomputed calls from the 5' RACE reads with MiXCR, one row per CDR3 protein. The table records more than 400,000 distinct CDR3 sequences, roughly 5% of them present only once. The material sequenced was blood, either unsorted or a sorted T cell fraction (not recorded which). These receptors originate from a male donor with ankylosing spondylitis. CDR3s leave out the opening cysteine and the closing phenylalanine or tryptophan. The order of the fields is D gene, V gene, CDR3 protein. A D gene is named only where the DNA matches it firmly.

TRBD2	TRBV20-1	SARVSSLAGVTDTQY
NA	TRBV14	ASSPLREVYEQY
TRBD2	TRBV12-3/TRBV12-4	ASSSAGAGETQY
NA	TRBV28	ASLGPGSTDTQY
TRBD1	TRBV6-2/TRBV6-3	ATAGTGTDTQY
NA	TRBV11-2	ASSYLSSYNEQF
NA	TRBV28	ASSSGGLEKLF
NA	TRBV5-1	ASREGVSSYNEQF
NA	TRBV4-2	ASSYGTPLGQPQH
NA	TRBV6-1	ASSEAGTAYGYT
TRBD1	TRBV10-2	ASRADRGVYEQY
TRBD1	TRBV10-3	AITRGDSYTDTQY
NA	TRBV2	ASSENRVNQPQH
TRBD2	TRBV6-1	ASRPTLAGGWNEQY
NA	TRBV28	ASSFRGGYYTDTQY
NA	TRBV20-1	SARRGDWISPLH
NA	TRBV7-3	ASSLYGGREDGYT
NA	TRBV5-4	ASSLWGVYTEAF
TRBD1	TRBV12-3/TRBV12-4	ASSRDREQY
NA	TRBV4-3	ASSFRRGIDSPLH
NA	TRBV11-2	ASSFSLSSYNEQF
NA	TRBV20-1	SASPGSATGELF